The clone carrying this TCR beta chain came up a few times. Its antigen is not identified. The sample originates from a study of T-cell reconstitution after alpha-beta-depleted transplantation in children. Findings of the study overall: Surviving recipient T cells and thymic progenitors accounted for the high day-60 TCRbeta diversity observed in some patients. Alpha-beta T cells present about two months after transplant were reported to originate from several hundred expanded graft clones. T cells produced anew were the main source of T-cell counts and diversity one year after transplant.

Unique molecular identifiers were incorporated during preparation of the TCRbeta library. MiXCR was run by TCRdb on the PCR reads, yielding one entry per CDR3 protein. The sample consists of roughly 300,000 distinct CDR3 sequences, 11% of them appearing once. V shed 5 bases, J shed 4 bases, and the junction held 9 bases outside the gene matches. CDR3 length: 17 residues. Germline V CDR1 and CDR2: SGHVS, FNYEAQ. The sequence was collected from a male patient under 10 years old who had a stem cell transplant for chronic granulomatous disease, so the T cells may come from the graft donor. The specimen comprised peripheral blood, sampled 180 days after TCRalphabeta/CD19-depleted stem cell transplant. V gene TRBV7-6 combines with J gene TRBJ2-2; 11 positions agree with TRBD1. This chain's CDR3 is CASSRRTGGETTGELFF. In DNA form, the CDR3 reads TGTGCCAGCAGCAGACGGACAGGGGGCGAAACCACCGGGGAGCTGTTTTTT. Together with reference TRBV7-6 and TRBJ2-2, the CDR3 gives the full variable domain: GAGVSQSPRYKVTKRGQDVALRCDPISGHVSLYWYRQALGQGPEFLTYFNYEAQQDKSGLPNDRFSAERPEGSISTLTIQRTEQRDSAMYRCASSRRTGGETTGELFFGEGSRLTVL.